The clone carrying this T cell receptor beta chain appeared a single time. Its specificity is not known. Terminally differentiated effector memory CD45RA+ cells were excluded from the naive CD8 cells, which were CD45RO-negative and positively selected for CCR7. Sorted subsets were amplified in replicate PCRs using 200 to 250 ng DNA, approximately 30,000 T cell genomes. The method was immunoSEQ multiplex PCR; TCRdb's version includes in-frame clones alone and lacks a portion of them. The sample holds about 2.1 million clones, 80% to 95% seen once. The source of the sample is a study of shared clonotypes between healthy human individuals. This CDR3 comprises 15 residues. Unmatched junction bases numbered 4, after V lost 6 bases and J lost 2 bases. Per the germline V gene, CDR1 is MNHEY and CDR2 is SVGAGI. Whole-study results and caveats: Incomplete sequencing of sorted subsets was indicated by rarefaction despite large depth. A generally larger estimated richness was seen in naive subsets than in memory subsets.

The origin of this receptor is a man aged 18 to 35 in good health. Some clones in this sample may be carry-over from other donors' samples. This chain links TRBV6-5 with TRBJ2-4; TRBD2 matches at 10 bases. The material sequenced was naive CD8+ T cells from PBMCs. The CDR3 region has the DNA TGTGCCAGCAGCTCTAGCGGGAGTCCCAAAAACATTCAGTACTTC. Amino acids: CASSSSGSPKNIQYF.